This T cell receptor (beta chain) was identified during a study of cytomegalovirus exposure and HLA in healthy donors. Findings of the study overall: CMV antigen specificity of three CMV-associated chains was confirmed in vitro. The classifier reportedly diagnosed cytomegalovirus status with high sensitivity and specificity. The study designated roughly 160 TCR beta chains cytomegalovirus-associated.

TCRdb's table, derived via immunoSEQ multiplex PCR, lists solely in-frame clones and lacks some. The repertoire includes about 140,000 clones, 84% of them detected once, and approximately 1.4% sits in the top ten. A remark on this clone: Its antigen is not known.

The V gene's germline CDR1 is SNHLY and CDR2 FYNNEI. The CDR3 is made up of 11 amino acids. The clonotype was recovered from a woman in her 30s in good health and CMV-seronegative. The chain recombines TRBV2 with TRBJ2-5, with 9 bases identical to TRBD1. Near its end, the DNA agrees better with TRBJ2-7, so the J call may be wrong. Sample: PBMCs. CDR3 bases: TGTGCCACCGGACAGGGGTACGAGCAGTACTTC. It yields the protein CATGQGYEQYF.